This note documents a single T cell receptor beta chain sequence. In the same sample, other DNA sequences code for this CDR3. Trimming took 6 bases from V and 3 from J; bases not matched to a gene: 5. The CDR3 is 14 amino acids. Germline V CDR1 and CDR2: LNHDA, SQIVND (reference sequence). This sample stems from a study of cytomegalovirus exposure and HLA in healthy donors. Each of the donors was a healthy bone marrow donor. In the PCR, 60 Vbeta and 13 Jbeta primers were used. TCRdb keeps only in-frame clones here, not all; method: immunoSEQ multiplex PCR. The table lists approximately 86,000 clones, around 85% of them singletons, with 7.4% in the top ten.

What was sequenced was PBMCs. The chain recombines TRBV19 with TRBJ1-5, with 7 bases that match TRBD1. The TCR originated in a man aged 35 to 55 in good health and CMV-seropositive. The CDR3 region has the DNA TGTGCCAGTAGAAGACAGGGTGACAATCAGCCCCAGCATTTT. It translates to CASRRQGDNQPQHF.